There are a few counts of the clone carrying this T cell receptor beta chain. Its antigen is currently unknown. The CDR3 is made up of 14 amino acids. Germline V gives CDR1 MNHEY, CDR2 SVGAGI. V lost 5 bases and J lost 5; bases outside the gene matches: 9. This specimen comes from a study of T-cell memory formation after mild COVID-19. Study-level information: There were largely donor-specific TCR clusters.

Points from the study as a whole: Of the contracting clones, CD4+ ones lay mainly in CM and EM, and CD8+ ones in EMRA.

TCRdb itself ran the 5' RACE reads through MiXCR, one entry per CDR3 protein. The table includes roughly 340,000 distinct CDR3 sequences, approximately 16% detected once. This rearrangement joins TRBV6-5 to TRBJ2-7, with TRBD1 identical over 7 bases. The sequenced sample consisted of PBMCs or a T cell subset sorted from them (not recorded which). The receptor was isolated from a man aged 18-30 years who had mild COVID-19 (a few samples of this study predate the infection). Cell type and time point are not known. The CDR3 DNA follows: TGTGCCAGCAGTCCTCCGACAGGGTCCAACGAGCAGTACTTC. Encoded protein: CASSPPTGSNEQYF.